Here is one T cell receptor (beta chain) with its context. This entry is derived from a study of blood T cell repertoires in COVID-19. Authors' processing steps: Amplifying reference gene primers gave estimates of nucleated cell counts. Clones were sequenced by immunoSEQ multiplex PCR, and TCRdb holds only the in-frame ones, with some missing. V, J and clone size were drawn from that table, and D and trimming were deduced from the DNA. The sample records about 200,000 clones, about 88% being singletons. V shed 5 bases and J shed 10 bases, with 20 bases lying between them. The germline V gene encodes CDR1 GTSNPN and CDR2 SVGIG (reference sequence). The CDR3 is 14 residues long.

This rearrangement joins TRBV30 to TRBJ1-4; D remains unclear. What was sequenced was peripheral blood. This sequence was found in a woman in her forties who had recovered from COVID-19. CDR3 coding DNA: TGTGCCTGGGCGCGTGGGAACTCTCGGGGAAAACTGTTTTTT. Residues: CAWARGNSRGKLFF. Combining the CDR3 with reference TRBV30 and TRBJ1-4 gives the whole variable domain SQTIHQWPATLVQPVGSPLSLECTVEGTSNPNLYWYRQAAGRGLQLLFYSVGIGQISSEVPQNLSASRPQDRQFILSSKKLLLSDSGFYLCAWARGNSRGKLFFGSGTQLSVL.